Following are 12 T cell receptor beta chains from one sample sequenced in a study of type 1 regulatory T cells listed by TCRdb under 2021. TCRdb names Illumina MiSeq as the instrument used. TCRdb redid the processing of the public reads, applying fastp at Q25 and MiXCR, and retained in-frame beta chains. For every CDR3 protein sequence, its rows merge into one entry that carries the most common genes and DNA. The sample table lists around 88,000 distinct CDR3 sequences, about a third of them with a count of one. The ten largest clones add up to 2% to 2.5% of the sample. Sequences were obtained from CD4+ T cells, either the whole sample or a sorted fraction (not recorded which). The receptors here all came from a human donor in good health.

The rearrangement uses TRBV3-1 and TRBJ1-1, with a possible D match to TRBD1 (6 bases). The CDR3 has 14 residues. V lost 8 bases, J lost 4 bases, and 17 bases lay in between. The germline gives CDR1 LGHDT, CDR2 YNNKEL (reference sequence). The CDR3 DNA follows: TGTGCCAGCTCCGAGACAGGCCCCCGCACTGAAGCTTTCTTT. Protein: CASSETGPRTEAFF.

In this sample, this clonotype turned up a few times. CDR3 region: CASSPPRAWRQFF. The CDR3 bases are TGTGCCAGCAGCCCCCCCCGAGCGTGGCGGCAGTTCTTC. The chain carries TRBV7-2 and TRBJ2-1; no firm D call. Trimming stripped 5 bases from V and 12 bases from J, with 17 bases between. CDR1 SGHTA and CDR2 FQGNSA come from the germline V gene. CDR3 length: 13 residues.

In its sample, this clonotype was seen a few times. V is TRBV15 and J is TRBJ2-1, with D perhaps matching TRBD2 (5 bases). Looked up from germline, CDR1 is LNHNV and CDR2 is YYDKDF (reference sequence). The germline V and J ends were trimmed by 0 bases and 5 bases, with 14 bases remaining between them. This CDR3 region has 16 residues. CDR3 DNA: TGTGCCACCAGCAGAGATTCCCAGCGGTTGGACAATGAGCAGTTCTTC. Its translation is CATSRDSQRLDNEQFF.

The chain carries TRBV6-4 and TRBJ2-3; 10 positions match TRBD2. Germline CDR1 reads MRHNA; CDR2 reads SNTAGT. V trimming: 7 bases; J trimming: 0 bases; junction bases outside the gene matches: 4. The CDR3 consists of 15 residues. The CDR3 loop reads CASTATSGSTDTQYF. DNA for the CDR3: TGTGCCAGCACCGCGACTAGCGGGAGCACAGATACGCAGTATTTT.

The chain uses TRBV12-3 or TRBV12-4 and TRBJ1-5, with D possibly matching TRBD1 (6 bases). The CDR3 totals 14 residues. Trimming cost V 6 bases and J 3 bases, with 12 bases left between them. CDR3 amino acids: CASSLTGTNQPQHF. For the CDR3, the DNA is TGTGCCAGCAGCCTGACAGGAACCAATCAGCCCCAGCATTTT.

The chain joins TRBV20-1 to TRBJ1-2; the match to TRBD1 covers 9 bases. Germline CDR1 and CDR2: DFQATT and SNEGSKA (reference sequence). V gave up 5 bases and J gave up 6 bases; unmatched junction bases: 16. The CDR3 totals 16 residues. Written as DNA, the CDR3 is TGCAGTGCTTCTGTGTTGTTCGGACAGGGGTATAATGGCTACACCTTC. It is translated as CSASVLFGQGYNGYTF.

This sequence joins TRBV5-1 and TRBJ2-3, with 7 bases that match TRBD2. V lost 0 bases and J lost 2; bases outside the gene matches: 3. The CDR3 is 15 residues long. Germline values: CDR1 SGHRS, CDR2 YFSETQ. This chain's CDR3 is CASSLARGDTDTQYF. The DNA of the CDR3 is TGCGCCAGCAGCTTGGCCCGGGGGGACACAGATACGCAGTATTTT.

This clonotype has more than one count but fewer than ten. V usage is TRBV7-3 and J usage is TRBJ2-7, with D possibly matching TRBD1 (6 bases). V dropped 2 bases and J dropped 3 bases, with 14 bases sitting between them. Germline CDR1 SGHTA, CDR2 FQGTGA. The CDR3 is 15 residues long. The CDR3 loop reads CASSLGPGTLYEQYF. The CDR3 DNA sequence: TGTGCCAGCAGCTTAGGCCCCGGGACACTCTACGAGCAGTACTTC.

This clonotype has just one count. The V gene is TRBV20-1, the J gene TRBJ2-7; D call uncertain. The CDR3 length is 12 residues. Germline V gene sequence: CDR1 DFQATT, CDR2 SNEGSKA (reference sequence). The germline V and J ends were trimmed by 3 bases and 4 bases, with 10 bases remaining between them. CDR3 sequence: CSASSRDYEQYF. CDR3 in DNA: TGCAGTGCTAGCTCAAGGGATTACGAGCAGTACTTC.

The V call is TRBV20-1, the J call TRBJ1-1; D ambiguous. The CDR3 has 11 amino acids. Between the trimmed V and J ends, which lost 6 bases and 1 base, there was a span of 6 bases. The germline V gene has CDR1 DFQATT and CDR2 SNEGSKA (reference sequence). The CDR3 sequence: CSAPQNTEAFF. The CDR3 DNA follows: TGCAGTGCGCCTCAGAACACTGAAGCTTTCTTT.

This clonotype was observed a handful of times. This chain uses TRBV7-2 with TRBJ2-3, with D hard to call. Trimming left V 2 bases short and J 2 bases short, with 8 bases between. In germline, CDR1 is SGHTA, CDR2 FQGNSA. This CDR3 contains 14 residues. The CDR3 spells CASSLLPTTDTQYF. DNA of the CDR3: TGTGCCAGCAGCTTATTGCCGACCACAGATACGCAGTATTTT.

This clonotype was recorded a few times. The chain recombines TRBV9 with TRBJ2-7, with D tentatively TRBD1 (5 bases). The CDR3 spans 15 residues. V was clipped by 0 bases and J by 3 bases, with 13 bases between them. Germline loops: CDR1 SGDLS, CDR2 YYNGEE. The CDR3 sequence is CASSVGAGPYYEQYF. The CDR3 DNA sequence: TGTGCCAGCAGCGTAGGTGCAGGGCCTTACTACGAGCAGTACTTC.